The 20 T cell receptor beta chains listed next were all sequenced from one sample in a study of cytomegalovirus exposure and HLA in healthy donors. 13 Jbeta primers and 60 Vbeta primers were used for the PCR. Repertoires were generated with immunoSEQ multiplex PCR, while TCRdb's copy carries only in-frame clones and drops some. Counted here are some 120,000 clones, 80% occurring once; the ten biggest clones make up over 2%. The sequenced material came from PBMCs. Receptors were obtained from a man aged 25-45 years in good health and CMV-seronegative.

This chain links TRBV6-1 with TRBJ2-5, with 9 nucleotides matching TRBD2. The CDR3 has 14 residues. V shed 6 bases and J 2 bases; nucleotides not matched to a gene: 4. CDR1 and CDR2 from the germline V gene are MNHNS and SASEGT. The chain's CDR3 is CASRGLAKQETQYF. The CDR3 DNA is TGTGCCAGCAGGGGACTAGCTAAACAAGAGACCCAGTACTTC.

This chain links TRBV27 with TRBJ2-1, with 8 bases identical to TRBD1. Trimming removed 6 bases from V and 5 bases from J; junction bases left unmatched: 3. In germline, CDR1 is MNHEY, CDR2 SMNVEV (reference sequence). This CDR3 region has 13 residues. CDR3 nucleotides: TGTGCCAGCAGAACAGGGGGTAACAATGAGCAGTTCTTC. Its translation is CASRTGGNNEQFF.

This chain connects TRBV29-1 to TRBJ2-3; no definite D call. The V and J ends lost 4 bases and 2 bases respectively, with 10 bases between them. In germline, CDR1 is SQVTM, CDR2 ANQGSEA. The CDR3 extends over 13 amino acids. The CDR3 is CSVVGRYTDTQYF. For the CDR3, the DNA is TGCAGCGTTGTGGGCAGATACACAGATACGCAGTATTTT.

The V call is TRBV6-1, the J call TRBJ2-7; 15 bases agree with TRBD2. The CDR3 totals 15 residues. The germline V gene encodes CDR1 MNHNS and CDR2 SASEGT. Trimming at V came to 5 bases and at J to 6 bases, leaving 5 bases not matched to a gene. As DNA, the CDR3 is TGTGCCAGCAGTACCGGACTAGCGGGAGGGTTCGAGCAGTACTTC. Protein sequence: CASSTGLAGGFEQYF.

This chain uses TRBV27 with TRBJ2-3; 7 nucleotides line up with TRBD2. CDR3 size: 14 residues. Germline assignment: CDR1 MNHEY and CDR2 SMNVEV (reference sequence). J gave up 1 base and V 6 bases, and 4 bases lay outside the gene matches. The CDR3 region is CASRTAGGTDTQYF. CDR3 coding DNA: TGTGCCAGCAGAACGGCGGGGGGCACAGATACGCAGTATTTT.

The sample holds one count of this clone. The V call is TRBV5-6, the J call TRBJ2-1; D perhaps matches TRBD2 (6 bases). Looked up from germline, CDR1 is SGHDT and CDR2 is YYEEEE. Between the trimmed V and J ends, which lost 4 bases and 7 bases, there was a span of 18 bases. The CDR3 extends over 15 amino acids. CDR3 nucleotides: TGTGCCAGCAGCAGTCTCGGGAGTTCGGGTAATGAGCAGTTCTTC. Its translation is CASSSLGSSGNEQFF.

This chain links TRBV30 with TRBJ2-7, with 10 positions matching TRBD1. Trimming at V came to 3 bases and at J to 6 bases, leaving 14 bases not matched to a gene. CDR3 length equals 16 residues. The germline V gene has CDR1 GTSNPN and CDR2 SVGIG (reference sequence). The DNA for the CDR3 is TGTGCCTGGAGCGATCCAGACAGGGGGCACCCCGCCGAGCAGTACTTC. Encoded protein: CAWSDPDRGHPAEQYF.

This sequence joins TRBV30 and TRBJ1-1; D perhaps matches TRBD1 (5 bases). The germline V gene has CDR1 GTSNPN and CDR2 SVGIG (reference sequence). This CDR3 comprises 14 residues. V lost 1 base and J lost 1, with 10 bases in between. The CDR3: CAWSAGVQNTEAFF. In DNA, the CDR3 is TGTGCCTGGAGTGCGGGGGTTCAGAACACTGAAGCTTTCTTT. Complete variable domain (other parts from reference TRBV30 and TRBJ1-1): SQTIHQWPATLVQPVGSPLSLECTVEGTSNPNLYWYRQAAGRGLQLLFYSVGIGQISSEVPQNLSASRPQDRQFILSSKKLLLSDSGFYLCAWSAGVQNTEAFFGQGTRLTVV.

The chain employs TRBV30 and TRBJ2-1; a weak D match, TRBD2 (6 bases). Germline CDR1 is GTSNPN and CDR2 is SVGIG (reference sequence). V was trimmed by 3 bases and J by 6 bases, leaving 18 bases between them. This CDR3 has 15 residues. The CDR3 here is CAWSRTTRIANEQFF. The CDR3 DNA follows: TGTGCCTGGAGCCGGACTACCCGGATCGCCAATGAGCAGTTCTTC.

V usage is TRBV7-9 and J usage is TRBJ1-2; TRBD1 might be the D (5 bases). The CDR3 consists of 14 residues. Trimming removed 5 bases from V and 7 bases from J, with 17 bases in between. Germline V CDR1 and CDR2: SEHNR, FQNEAQ (reference sequence). As DNA, the CDR3 is TGTGCCAGCAGCCTACCTGGAGGGGCGTCTGGCTACACCTTC. This sequence encodes CASSLPGGASGYTF. Filled out from reference TRBV7-9 and TRBJ1-2, the complete variable domain reads DTGVSQNPRHKITKRGQNVTFRCDPISEHNRLYWYRQTLGQGPEFLTYFQNEAQLEKSRLLSDRFSAERPKGSFSTLEIQRTEQGDSAMYLCASSLPGGASGYTFGSGTRLTVV.

The chain recombines TRBV7-9 with TRBJ1-3; D unresolved. Trimming left V 4 bases short and J 1 base short, with 14 bases between. The CDR3 is 16 amino acids. The V gene's germline CDR1 is SEHNR and CDR2 FQNEAQ (reference sequence). CDR3 region: CASSSPPQSSGNTIYF. For the CDR3, the DNA is TGTGCCAGCAGCTCTCCCCCACAGAGTTCTGGAAACACCATATATTTT.

The rearrangement links TRBV29-1 to TRBJ2-1; D perhaps matches TRBD2 (5 bases). Germline V gives CDR1 SQVTM, CDR2 ANQGSEA. Trimming stripped 5 bases from V and 3 bases from J, with 8 bases between. The CDR3 consists of 12 residues. The CDR3 DNA follows: TGCAGCGTTCGCCGGGACTACAATGAGCAGTTCTTC. It encodes CSVRRDYNEQFF.

The rearrangement joins TRBV28 to TRBJ2-2; possibly TRBD1 for D (6 bases). CDR1 and CDR2 (germline): MDHEN, SYDVKM. The CDR3 is 12 amino acids. Trimming removed 3 bases from V and 10 bases from J, with 9 bases in between. The CDR3 here is CASSLPGVELFF. In DNA, the CDR3 is TGTGCCAGCAGTTTGCCAGGGGTGGAGCTGTTTTTT.

The J gene is TRBJ1-2, the V gene TRBV30, with D possibly being TRBD1 (6 bases). The V end was cut by 8 bases, the J end by 7 bases, with 17 bases between. Looked up from germline, CDR1 is GTSNPN and CDR2 is SVGIG (reference sequence). This CDR3 spans 12 amino acids. The CDR3 here is CAGRQVLSGYTF. The CDR3 nucleotides read TGTGCCGGAAGACAGGTGCTATCTGGCTACACCTTC. The whole variable domain, filled in from reference TRBV30 and TRBJ1-2, reads SQTIHQWPATLVQPVGSPLSLECTVEGTSNPNLYWYRQAAGRGLQLLFYSVGIGQISSEVPQNLSASRPQDRQFILSSKKLLLSDSGFYLCAGRQVLSGYTFGSGTRLTVV.

The chain couples TRBV19 to TRBJ2-1; 8 nucleotides match TRBD1. V lost 4 bases, J lost 9 bases, and 8 bases stayed unmatched. CDR3 length: 14 amino acids. Germline assignment: CDR1 LNHDA and CDR2 SQIVND (reference sequence). The CDR3 is CASSTPTGVTEQFF. As DNA, the CDR3 is TGTGCCAGTAGTACTCCGACAGGGGTCACTGAGCAGTTCTTC. Full variable domain (rest looked up from reference TRBV19 and TRBJ2-1): DGGITQSPKYLFRKEGQNVTLSCEQNLNHDAMYWYRQDPGQGLRLIYYSQIVNDFQKGDIAEGYSVSREKKESFPLTVTSAQKNPTAFYLCASSTPTGVTEQFFGPGTRLTVL.

The gene calls are TRBV7-3 and TRBJ2-3; 8 bases fit TRBD2. J gave up 1 base and V 6 bases, and 0 bases lay outside the gene matches. The germline V gene has CDR1 SGHTA and CDR2 FQGTGA. The CDR3 has 13 amino acids. In DNA form, the CDR3 reads TGTGCCAGCAGTAGCGGGGGCACAGATACGCAGTATTTT. This gives the protein CASSSGGTDTQYF.

The chain uses TRBV10-3 and TRBJ2-7; TRBD1 matches at 7 bases. CDR1 is ENHRY, CDR2 SYGVKD, per germline. CDR3 length: 16 residues. V shed 5 bases, J shed 3 bases, and the junction held 13 bases outside the gene matches. The CDR3 loop reads CAISTKGTRGNYEQYF. CDR3 bases: TGTGCCATCAGTACGAAGGGGACCAGGGGGAACTACGAGCAGTACTTC.

The J gene is TRBJ2-3, the V gene TRBV27; 11 nucleotides match TRBD2. Germline-derived CDR1 and CDR2 are MNHEY and SMNVEV (reference sequence). The CDR3 consists of 14 residues. The V gene end was trimmed by 10 bases and the J gene end by 10 bases; junction bases not matched to a gene: 13. In nucleotides, the CDR3 is TGTGCCACCTGGAGGGGCACTAGCGGGGGTGCGCAGTATTTT. It specifies CATWRGTSGGAQYF.

The rearrangement uses TRBV11-2 and TRBJ2-5; TRBD2 matches at 14 bases. Germline assignment: CDR1 SGHAT and CDR2 FQNNGV. The CDR3 sequence is 15 residues long. The V and J ends lost 3 bases and 4 bases, in that order; junction bases with no gene match: 1. CDR3 nucleotide sequence: TGTGCCAGCAGCTTTGGACTAGCGGGAGGAGAGACCCAGTACTTC. Translated, it gives CASSFGLAGGETQYF.

This clone occurred a few times. The chain employs TRBV4-3 and TRBJ2-5; 9 nucleotides line up with TRBD1. CDR1 is LGHNA and CDR2 is YSLEER in the germline V gene. This CDR3 comprises 14 residues. V lost 4 bases and J lost 5; bases outside the gene matches: 5. This chain's CDR3 is CASSLTGGRETQYF. CDR3 nucleotide sequence: TGCGCCAGCAGCCTAACAGGGGGCCGGGAGACCCAGTACTTC.